The 3 T cell receptor beta chains below were found in one sample sequenced in a study of shared clonotypes between healthy human individuals. The protocol was immunoSEQ multiplex PCR, while the TCRdb copy is restricted to in-frame clones and leaves out a portion. The table shows roughly 2 million clones, with more than 90% occurring only once. Input material: naive CD4+ T cells sorted from blood. Subset denoted: CD45RA+ positively selected. The receptors were sampled from a man aged 18 to 35 in good health.

The CDR3 DNA reads TGTGCCTGGGGCGGAACAGGGACTGCCTCCTACAATGAGCAGTTCTTC. Amino acid sequence: CAWGGTGTASYNEQFF. V and J are TRBV30 and TRBJ2-1, with D perhaps being TRBD1 or TRBD2 (6 bases each). V was trimmed by 5 bases and J by 0 bases, leaving 17 bases between them. The CDR3 totals 16 residues. Germline CDR1 reads GTSNPN; CDR2 reads SVGIG (reference sequence).

A note on this clone: This specimen includes other DNA sequences encoding the same CDR3. The chain recombines TRBV9 with TRBJ2-1; 7 positions agree with TRBD1. The J segment lost 5 bases and the V segment lost 0 bases, leaving 2 bases of the junction unmatched. CDR1 SGDLS and CDR2 YYNGEE come from the germline V gene. The CDR3 extends over 14 amino acids. CDR3 amino acids: CASSVVGTDNEQFF. The DNA for the CDR3 is TGTGCCAGCAGCGTAGTTGGGACAGACAATGAGCAGTTCTTC.

The chain is built from TRBV12-2 and TRBJ1-5; TRBD1, the table's D call, lacks a check against the DNA. TRBV12-2 is listed as a pseudogene. This CDR3 spans 14 amino acids. The CDR3 nucleotides are TGTGCAAGTCGCGCCGGGACAGTAAATCAGCCCCAGCATTTT. As protein: CASRAGTVNQPQHF.